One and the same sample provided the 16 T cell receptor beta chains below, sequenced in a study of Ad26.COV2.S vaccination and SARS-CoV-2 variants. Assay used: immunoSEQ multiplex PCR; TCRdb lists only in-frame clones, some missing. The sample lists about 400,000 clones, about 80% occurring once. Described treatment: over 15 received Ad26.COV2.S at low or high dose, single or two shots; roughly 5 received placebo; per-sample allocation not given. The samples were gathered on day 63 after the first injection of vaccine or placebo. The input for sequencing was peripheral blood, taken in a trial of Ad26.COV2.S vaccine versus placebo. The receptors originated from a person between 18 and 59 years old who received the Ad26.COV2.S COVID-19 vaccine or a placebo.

The CDR3 here is CASSRSDSDYEAFF. The CDR3 region has the DNA TGTGCCAGCAGCCGGTCAGACAGTGACTATGAAGCTTTCTTT. The V and J genes are TRBV11-2 and TRBJ1-1; the D gene is possibly TRBD1 (5 bases). This CDR3 has 14 amino acids. V lost 5 bases and J 7 bases, leaving 17 bases between the germline ends. Per the germline V gene, CDR1 is SGHAT and CDR2 is FQNNGV.

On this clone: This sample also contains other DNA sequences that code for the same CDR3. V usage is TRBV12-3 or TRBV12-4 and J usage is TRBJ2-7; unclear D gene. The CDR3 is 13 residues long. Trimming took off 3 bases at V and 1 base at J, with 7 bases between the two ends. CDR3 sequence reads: CASSLVGSYEQYF. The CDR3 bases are TGTGCCAGCAGTTTGGTGGGATCCTACGAGCAGTACTTC.

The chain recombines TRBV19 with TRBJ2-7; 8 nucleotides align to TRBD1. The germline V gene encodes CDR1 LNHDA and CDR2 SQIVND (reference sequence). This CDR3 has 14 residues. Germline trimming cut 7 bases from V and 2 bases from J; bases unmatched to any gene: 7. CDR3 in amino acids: CASTDRGPPYEQYF. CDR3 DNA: TGTGCCAGTACCGACAGGGGCCCACCCTACGAGCAGTACTTC. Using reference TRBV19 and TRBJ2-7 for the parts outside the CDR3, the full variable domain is DGGITQSPKYLFRKEGQNVTLSCEQNLNHDAMYWYRQDPGQGLRLIYYSQIVNDFQKGDIAEGYSVSREKKESFPLTVTSAQKNPTAFYLCASTDRGPPYEQYFGPGTRLTVT.

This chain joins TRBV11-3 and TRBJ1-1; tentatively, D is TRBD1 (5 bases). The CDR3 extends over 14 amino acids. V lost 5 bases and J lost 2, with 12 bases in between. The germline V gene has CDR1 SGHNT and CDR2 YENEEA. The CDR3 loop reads CASSARDGNTEAFF. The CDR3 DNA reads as TGTGCCAGCAGCGCCCGGGACGGCAACACTGAAGCTTTCTTT. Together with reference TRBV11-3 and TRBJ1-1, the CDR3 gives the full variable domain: EAGVVQSPRYKIIEKKQPVAFWCNPISGHNTLYWYLQNLGQGPELLIRYENEEAVDDSQLPKDRFSAERLKGVDSTLKIQPAELGDSAVYLCASSARDGNTEAFFGQGTRLTVV.

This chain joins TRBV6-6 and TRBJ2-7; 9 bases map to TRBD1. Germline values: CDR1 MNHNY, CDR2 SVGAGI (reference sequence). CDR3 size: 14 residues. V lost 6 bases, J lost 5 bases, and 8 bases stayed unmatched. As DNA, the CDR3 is TGTGCCAGCAGGGAACAGGGGGCGCAGGACGAGCAGTACTTC. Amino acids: CASREQGAQDEQYF.

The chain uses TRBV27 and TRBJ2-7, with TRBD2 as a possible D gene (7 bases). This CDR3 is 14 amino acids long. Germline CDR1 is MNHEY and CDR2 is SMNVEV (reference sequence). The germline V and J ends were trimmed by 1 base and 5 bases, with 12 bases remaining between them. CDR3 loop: CASSLYGGHHEQYF. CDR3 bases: TGTGCCAGCAGTTTATACGGGGGGCACCACGAGCAGTACTTC.

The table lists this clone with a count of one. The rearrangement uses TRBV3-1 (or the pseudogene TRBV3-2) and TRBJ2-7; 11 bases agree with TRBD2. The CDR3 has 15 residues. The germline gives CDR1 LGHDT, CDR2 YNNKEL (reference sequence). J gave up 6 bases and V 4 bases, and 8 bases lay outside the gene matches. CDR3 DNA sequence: TGTGCCAGCAGCCCCCAGACTAGCGGGACTGGCGAGCAGTACTTC. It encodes CASSPQTSGTGEQYF.

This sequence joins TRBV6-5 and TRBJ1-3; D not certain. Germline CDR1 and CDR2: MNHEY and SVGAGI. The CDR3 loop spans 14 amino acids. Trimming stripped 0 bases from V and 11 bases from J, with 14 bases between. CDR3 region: CASSYSSFGVPIYF. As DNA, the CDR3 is TGTGCCAGCAGTTACTCGAGTTTTGGGGTCCCCATATATTTT.

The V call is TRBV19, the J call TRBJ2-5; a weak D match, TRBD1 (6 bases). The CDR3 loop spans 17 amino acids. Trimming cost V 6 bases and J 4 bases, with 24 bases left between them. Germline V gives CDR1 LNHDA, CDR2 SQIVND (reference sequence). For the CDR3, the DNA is TGTGCCAGTAGCACCCTCCATTACAGGGAATGGGGAGAGACCCAGTACTTC. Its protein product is CASSTLHYREWGETQYF.

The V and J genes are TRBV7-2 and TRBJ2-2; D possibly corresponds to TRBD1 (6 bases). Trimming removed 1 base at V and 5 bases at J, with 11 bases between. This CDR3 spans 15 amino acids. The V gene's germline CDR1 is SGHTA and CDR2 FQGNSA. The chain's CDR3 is CASSLEQGGTGELFF. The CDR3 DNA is TGTGCCAGCAGCTTAGAACAGGGCGGGACCGGGGAGCTGTTTTTT.

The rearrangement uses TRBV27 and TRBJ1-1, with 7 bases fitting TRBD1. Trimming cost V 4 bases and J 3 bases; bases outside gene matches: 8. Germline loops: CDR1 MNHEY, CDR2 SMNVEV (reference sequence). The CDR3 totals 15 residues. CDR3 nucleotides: TGTGCCAGCAGTTCCACAGGGGAAGGTGACACTGAAGCTTTCTTT. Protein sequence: CASSSTGEGDTEAFF.

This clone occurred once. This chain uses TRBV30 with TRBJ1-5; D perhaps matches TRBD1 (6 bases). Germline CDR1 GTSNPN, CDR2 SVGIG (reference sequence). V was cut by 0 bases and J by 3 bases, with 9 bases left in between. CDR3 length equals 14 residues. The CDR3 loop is CAWSVPGANQPQHF. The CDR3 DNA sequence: TGTGCCTGGAGTGTACCGGGGGCCAATCAGCCCCAGCATTTT.

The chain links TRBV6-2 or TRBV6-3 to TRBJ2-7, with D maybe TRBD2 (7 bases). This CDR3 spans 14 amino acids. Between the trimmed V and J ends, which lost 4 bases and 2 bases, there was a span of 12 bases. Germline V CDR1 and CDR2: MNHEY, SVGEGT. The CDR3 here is CASSSGGSAYEQYF. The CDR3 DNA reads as TGTGCCAGCAGTTCGGGGGGCAGTGCCTACGAGCAGTACTTC.

CDR3 coding DNA: TGTGCCAGCAGCCCCGGGACCAACTACGAGCAGTACTTC. Translation gives CASSPGTNYEQYF. This chain joins TRBV27 and TRBJ2-7; D could derive from TRBD1 or TRBD2 (5 bases each). Germline V gives CDR1 MNHEY, CDR2 SMNVEV (reference sequence). The CDR3 runs to 13 residues. The V and J ends lost 6 bases and 3 bases respectively, with 12 bases between them.

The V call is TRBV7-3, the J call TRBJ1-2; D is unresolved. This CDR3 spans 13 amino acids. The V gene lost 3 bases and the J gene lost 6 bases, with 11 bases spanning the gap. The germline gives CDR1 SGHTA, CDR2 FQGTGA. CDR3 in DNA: TGTGCCAGCAGCTTCACCGGGTCCGATGGCTACACCTTC. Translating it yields CASSFTGSDGYTF.

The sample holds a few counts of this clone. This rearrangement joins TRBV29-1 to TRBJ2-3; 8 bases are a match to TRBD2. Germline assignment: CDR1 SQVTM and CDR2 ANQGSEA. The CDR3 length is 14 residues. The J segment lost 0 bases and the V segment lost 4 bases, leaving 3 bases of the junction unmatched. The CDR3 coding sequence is TGCAGCGTTGGGACTAGCACTAGCACAGATACGCAGTATTTT. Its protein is CSVGTSTSTDTQYF.